Listed here are 21 T cell receptor beta chains from one sample, sequenced in a study of T cells and Merkel cell carcinoma outcomes. Profiling relied on immunoSEQ multiplex PCR, and the TCRdb table lists in-frame clones only, not all of them. The table includes 9,000 or so clones, around 84% detected once. Specimen: tumor tissue from Merkel cell carcinoma. The receptors stem from a human donor with Merkel cell carcinoma.

The chain employs TRBV5-8 and TRBJ2-5, with 7 bases matching TRBD1. Germline loops: CDR1 SGHTS, CDR2 YDEGEE. The junction had 7 bases not matched to a gene; V was cut back by 6 bases and J by 2 bases. This CDR3 is 14 amino acids long. CDR3 protein: CASTPGQLQETQYF. CDR3 nucleotides: TGTGCCAGCACCCCGGGACAGCTTCAAGAGACCCAGTACTTC.

The chain has TRBV5-1 and TRBJ2-7; D possibly matches TRBD1 or TRBD2 (5 bases each). Trimming stripped 1 base from V and 4 bases from J, with 15 bases between. CDR1 is SGHRS and CDR2 is YFSETQ in the germline V gene. The CDR3 covers 15 residues. The CDR3 region is CASSLTLGVPYEQYF. Here the CDR3 DNA reads TGCGCCAGCAGCTTGACTTTGGGGGTTCCGTACGAGCAGTACTTC.

The genes are TRBV5-1 and TRBJ2-2, with TRBD2 as a possible D gene (7 bases). Trimming removed 3 bases from V and 7 bases from J, with 13 bases in between. Germline CDR1 SGHRS, CDR2 YFSETQ. This CDR3 contains 14 residues. The CDR3 coding sequence is TGCGCCAGCAGCTGGGGGGGCCAGGACGGGGAGCTGTTTTTT. Its translation is CASSWGGQDGELFF.

The chain employs TRBV7-9 and TRBJ1-1; 7 nucleotides align to TRBD1. Trimming cost V 4 bases and J 5 bases; bases outside gene matches: 7. The CDR3 runs 14 residues. The germline V gene has CDR1 SEHNR and CDR2 FQNEAQ (reference sequence). DNA of the CDR3: TGTGCCAGCAGCTACACAGGGGCACGGACTGAAGCTTTCTTT. Protein sequence: CASSYTGARTEAFF.

The chain has TRBV5-1 and TRBJ1-4, with no clear D. Germline CDR1 SGHRS, CDR2 YFSETQ. Trimming shortened V by 3 bases and J by 4 bases, and 16 bases separated the two germline ends. This CDR3 spans 16 amino acids. CDR3 sequence reads: CASSSGQRAVNEKLFF. The CDR3 bases are TGCGCCAGCAGCTCCGGGCAGCGGGCCGTTAATGAAAAACTGTTTTTT.

V is TRBV5-4 and J is TRBJ2-7; 8 bases line up with TRBD1. Trimming took 4 bases from V and 6 from J; bases not matched to a gene: 12. The germline CDR1 and CDR2 sequences are SGHNT and YYREEE (reference sequence). The CDR3 length is 15 residues. The CDR3 coding sequence is TGTGCCAGCAGCCCCCGGGGACAGGTCAGCGCCGAGCAGTACTTC. It encodes CASSPRGQVSAEQYF.

The rearrangement uses TRBV5-1 and TRBJ2-3; 8 bases are shared with TRBD2. The CDR3 covers 16 residues. The germline CDR1 and CDR2 sequences are SGHRS and YFSETQ. Trimming removed 3 bases from V and 0 bases from J; junction bases left unmatched: 6. This CDR3 reads CASSSLRTSSTDTQYF. The CDR3 nucleotides are TGCGCCAGCAGCTCACTCAGGACTAGCAGCACAGATACGCAGTATTTT.

V usage is TRBV29-1 and J usage is TRBJ1-2, with 10 bases lining up with TRBD1. Germline CDR1 is SQVTM and CDR2 is ANQGSEA. The CDR3 runs 18 residues. J was trimmed by 2 bases and V by 4 bases; bases with no gene match: 16. CDR3 residues: CSVALRLPGQGINYGYTF. For the CDR3, the DNA is TGCAGCGTTGCCTTACGCCTGCCGGGACAGGGGATAAACTATGGCTACACCTTC.

V usage is TRBV4-1 and J usage is TRBJ2-1; no clear D. The CDR3 covers 14 residues. Between the trimmed V and J ends, which lost 1 base and 6 bases, there was a span of 10 bases. Germline-derived CDR1 and CDR2 are MGHRA and YSYEKL. The CDR3, as DNA: TGCGCCAGCAGCCAAGCAGGAAGCCTCAATGAGCAGTTCTTC. Translated: CASSQAGSLNEQFF.

This clone was recorded a few times. J is TRBJ2-5 and V is TRBV11-2; the match to TRBD2 covers 10 bases. The V segment lost 4 bases and the J segment 11 bases; nucleotides outside the gene matches: 13. This CDR3 is built from 15 residues. The germline V gene encodes CDR1 SGHAT and CDR2 FQNNGV. The CDR3 coding sequence is TGTGCCAGCAGCTCGGGACTAGCGAGAGGATTTGTTCAGTACTTC. Amino acids: CASSSGLARGFVQYF.

The rearrangement uses TRBV25-1 and TRBJ1-2; 9 positions agree with TRBD1. CDR3 length: 17 amino acids. Looked up from germline, CDR1 is MGHDK and CDR2 is SYGVNS. V trimming: 6 bases; J trimming: 8 bases; junction bases outside the gene matches: 19. CDR3: CASSGTEKGQGKNGYTF. The CDR3, as DNA: TGTGCCAGCAGCGGGACGGAGAAGGGACAGGGAAAGAACGGCTACACCTTC.

The chain recombines TRBV2 with TRBJ2-3; possibly TRBD2 for D (7 bases). Germline CDR1 reads SNHLY; CDR2 reads FYNNEI. V was shortened by 6 bases and J by 2 bases, with 15 bases between the two germline ends. This CDR3 region has 15 residues. The CDR3 DNA follows: TGTGCCAGCAGGTGGGGTGGGGGGGCCACAGATACGCAGTATTTT. As protein: CASRWGGGATDTQYF.

The V call is TRBV5-1, the J call TRBJ2-2; D gene uncertain. V dropped 4 bases and J dropped 2 bases, with 6 bases sitting between them. CDR3 length: 13 amino acids. From germline, CDR1 is SGHRS and CDR2 YFSETQ. CDR3 nucleotide sequence: TGCGCCAGCAGCATCATAAACACCGGGGAGCTGTTTTTT. Its protein product is CASSIINTGELFF.

The V gene is TRBV5-1, the J gene TRBJ2-3; 7 positions match TRBD1. Germline trimming cut 3 bases from V and 3 bases from J; bases unmatched to any gene: 7. The CDR3 has 15 amino acids. Germline values: CDR1 SGHRS, CDR2 YFSETQ. CDR3 DNA sequence: TGCGCCAGCAGCTCCAGGGACAGTTTTACAGATACGCAGTATTTT. Translated, it gives CASSSRDSFTDTQYF.

The CDR3 DNA follows: TGTGCCAGCAGCTTCGGCGTGAACACCGGGGAGCTGTTTTTT. This gives the protein CASSFGVNTGELFF. This chain joins TRBV5-4 and TRBJ2-2; D is uncertain. CDR1 and CDR2 from the germline V gene are SGHNT and YYREEE (reference sequence). Trimming took off 2 bases at V and 1 base at J, with 6 bases between the two ends. This CDR3 comprises 14 residues.

The chain recombines TRBV21-1 with TRBJ1-2; no check of the table's D call, TRBD1, against the DNA was made. TRBV21-1 is shown as a pseudogene. CDR3 length: 16 amino acids. The CDR3: CASSKYKYRGTYGYTF. CDR3 DNA: TGTGCCAGCAGCAAATACAAATACAGGGGTACCTATGGCTACACCTTC.

The rearrangement uses TRBV5-5 and TRBJ1-1; maybe TRBD1 (5 bases). Germline V gene data show CDR1 as SGHKS and CDR2 as YYEKEE (reference sequence). Trimming took 1 base from V and 5 from J, leaving 9 bases between them. The CDR3 covers 13 residues. The CDR3 region is CASSLIRETEAFF. Here the CDR3 DNA reads TGTGCCAGCAGCTTGATCAGGGAGACTGAAGCTTTCTTT. Together with reference TRBV5-5 and TRBJ1-1, the CDR3 gives the full variable domain: DAGVTQSPTHLIKTRGQQVTLRCSPISGHKSVSWYQQVLGQGPQFIFQYYEKEERGRGNFPDRFSARQFPNYSSELNVNALLLGDSALYLCASSLIRETEAFFGQGTRLTVV.

The gene calls are TRBV19 and TRBJ2-7; the match to TRBD1 covers 10 bases. This CDR3 is 15 amino acids long. V lost 6 bases and J lost 4; bases outside the gene matches: 9. Germline CDR1 is LNHDA and CDR2 is SQIVND (reference sequence). The CDR3 is CASSTPGQGSYEQYF. The CDR3 DNA reads as TGTGCCAGTAGCACACCGGGACAGGGGTCTTACGAGCAGTACTTC.

This chain uses TRBV6-6 with TRBJ2-1, with D hard to call. Germline CDR1 is MNHNY and CDR2 is SVGAGI (reference sequence). V lost 4 bases and J lost 7, with 8 bases in between. The CDR3 runs to 12 residues. The CDR3 sequence: CASSSPANEQFF. The CDR3 bases are TGTGCCAGCAGTTCTCCAGCAAATGAGCAGTTCTTC.

The V gene is TRBV5-4, the J gene TRBJ2-2, with TRBD2 matching 7 bases. The germline CDR1 and CDR2 sequences are SGHNT and YYREEE (reference sequence). V was pared by 0 bases and J by 4 bases, with 3 bases of the junction left unmatched. The CDR3 length is 15 residues. Here the CDR3 reads CASSLESGGTGELFF. In nucleotides, the CDR3 is TGTGCCAGCAGCTTGGAGTCGGGGGGCACCGGGGAGCTGTTTTTT.

Only one count was recorded for this clone. The chain joins TRBV19 to TRBJ2-1; no definite D call. The CDR3 extends over 11 amino acids. Germline CDR1 and CDR2: LNHDA and SQIVND (reference sequence). V was clipped by 9 bases and J by 6 bases, with 9 bases between them. CDR3 sequence: CASRWGNEQFF. DNA for the CDR3: TGTGCCAGCAGGTGGGGCAATGAGCAGTTCTTC.